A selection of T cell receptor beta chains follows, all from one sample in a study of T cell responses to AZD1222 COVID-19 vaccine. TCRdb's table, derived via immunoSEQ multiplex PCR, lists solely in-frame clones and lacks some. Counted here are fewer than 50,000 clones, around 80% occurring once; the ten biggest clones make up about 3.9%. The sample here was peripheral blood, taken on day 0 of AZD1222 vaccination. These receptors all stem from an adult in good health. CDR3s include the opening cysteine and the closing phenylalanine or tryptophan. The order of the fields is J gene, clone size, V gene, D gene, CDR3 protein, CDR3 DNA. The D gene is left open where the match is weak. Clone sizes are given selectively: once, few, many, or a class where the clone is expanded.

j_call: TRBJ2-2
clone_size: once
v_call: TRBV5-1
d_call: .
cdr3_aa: CASSLVVTGELFF
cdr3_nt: TGCGCCAGCAGCTTAGTAGTGACCGGGGAGCTGTTTTTT

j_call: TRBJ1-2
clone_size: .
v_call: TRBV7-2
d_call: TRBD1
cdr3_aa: CASSLNRGESYTF
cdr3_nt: TGTGCCAGCAGCTTAAACAGGGGGGAATCCTACACCTTC

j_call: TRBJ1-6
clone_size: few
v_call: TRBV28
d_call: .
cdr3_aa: CASSPPVGTANSPLHF
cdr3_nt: TGTGCCAGCAGTCCTCCCGTCGGGACGGCGAATTCACCCCTCCACTTT

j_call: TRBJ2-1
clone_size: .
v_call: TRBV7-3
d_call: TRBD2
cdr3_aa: CASSLNGGGTYNEQFF
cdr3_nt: TGTGCCAGCAGCTTAAATGGCGGGGGAACCTACAATGAGCAGTTCTTC

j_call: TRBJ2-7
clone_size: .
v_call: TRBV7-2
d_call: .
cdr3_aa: CASSLDGGFYEQYF
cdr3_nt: TGTGCCAGCAGCTTAGATGGAGGATTCTACGAGCAGTACTTC

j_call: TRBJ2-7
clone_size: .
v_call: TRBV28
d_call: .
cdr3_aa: CASRPYESYEQYF
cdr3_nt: TGTGCCAGCCGCCCATACGAATCCTACGAGCAGTACTTC

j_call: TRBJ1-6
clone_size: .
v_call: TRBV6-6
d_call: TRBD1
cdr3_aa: CASRDRASSYNSPLHF
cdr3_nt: TGTGCCAGCAGGGACAGGGCCAGCTCCTATAATTCACCCCTCCACTTT

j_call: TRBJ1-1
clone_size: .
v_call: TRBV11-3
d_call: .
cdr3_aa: CASSPRRIMNTEAFF
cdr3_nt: TGTGCCAGCAGCCCCAGGAGAATTATGAACACTGAAGCTTTCTTT

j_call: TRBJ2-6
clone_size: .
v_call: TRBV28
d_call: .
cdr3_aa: CASSPGQYGVLTF
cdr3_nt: TGTGCCAGCAGCCCTGGACAGTACGGGGTCCTGACTTTC

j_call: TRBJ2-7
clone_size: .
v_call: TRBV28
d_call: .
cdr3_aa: CASGGQAPSYEQYF
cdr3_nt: TGTGCCAGCGGTGGCCAGGCGCCCTCCTACGAGCAGTACTTC

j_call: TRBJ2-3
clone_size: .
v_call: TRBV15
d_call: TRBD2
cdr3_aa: CATLSSGGGTDTQYF
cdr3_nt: TGTGCCACCTTGAGTAGTGGCGGGGGGACAGATACGCAGTATTTT

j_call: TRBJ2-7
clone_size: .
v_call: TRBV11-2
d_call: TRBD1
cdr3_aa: CASSLRPGQGSGEQYF
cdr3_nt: TGTGCCAGCAGCTTACGGCCGGGACAGGGGTCGGGGGAGCAGTACTTC

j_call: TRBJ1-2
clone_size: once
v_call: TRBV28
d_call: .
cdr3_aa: CASSLPGSSYGYTF
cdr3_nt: TGTGCCAGCAGTCTCCCCGGGAGTAGCTATGGCTACACCTTC

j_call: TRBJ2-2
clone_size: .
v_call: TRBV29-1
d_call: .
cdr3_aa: CSVAPSGRENTGELFF
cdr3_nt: TGCAGCGTTGCCCCCTCCGGCAGGGAGAACACCGGGGAGCTGTTTTTT

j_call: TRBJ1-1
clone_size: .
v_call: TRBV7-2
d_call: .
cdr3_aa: CASSYYRAMSTEAFF
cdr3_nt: TGTGCCAGCAGCTACTACAGGGCCATGAGCACTGAAGCTTTCTTT

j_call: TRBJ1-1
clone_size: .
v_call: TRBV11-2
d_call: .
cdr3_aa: CASSLEGAGTEAFF
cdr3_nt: TGTGCCAGCAGCTTAGAGGGGGCCGGCACTGAAGCTTTCTTT

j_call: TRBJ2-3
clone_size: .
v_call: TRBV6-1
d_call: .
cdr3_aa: CASSEVGTATDTQYF
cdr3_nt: TGTGCCAGCAGTGAAGTGGGAACAGCGACAGATACGCAGTATTTT

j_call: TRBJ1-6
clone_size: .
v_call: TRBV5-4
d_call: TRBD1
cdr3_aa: CASSPDRGGSPLHF
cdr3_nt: TGTGCCAGCAGCCCAGACAGGGGGGGATCACCCCTCCACTTT

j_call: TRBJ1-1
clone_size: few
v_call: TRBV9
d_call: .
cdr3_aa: CASSVRDFGGTEAFF
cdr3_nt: TGTGCCAGCAGCGTCCGGGACTTCGGGGGCACTGAAGCTTTCTTT

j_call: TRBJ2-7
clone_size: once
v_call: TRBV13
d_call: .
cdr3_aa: CASSHRAGHSSYEQYF
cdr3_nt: TGTGCCAGCAGCCACCGGGCAGGGCACAGCTCCTACGAGCAGTACTTC

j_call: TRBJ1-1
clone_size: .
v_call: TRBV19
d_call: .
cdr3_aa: CASSNVPGQGTEAFF
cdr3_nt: TGTGCCAGTAGTAACGTACCGGGACAAGGGACTGAAGCTTTCTTT

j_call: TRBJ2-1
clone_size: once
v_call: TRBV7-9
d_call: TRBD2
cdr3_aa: CASSYSGGAGNEQFF
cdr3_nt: TGTGCCAGCAGCTATAGCGGGGGGGCCGGCAATGAGCAGTTCTTC

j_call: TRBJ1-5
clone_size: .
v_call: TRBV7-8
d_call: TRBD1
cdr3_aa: CASSLMGTGVQPQHF
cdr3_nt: TGTGCCAGCAGCTTAATGGGGACAGGGGTCCAGCCCCAGCATTTT

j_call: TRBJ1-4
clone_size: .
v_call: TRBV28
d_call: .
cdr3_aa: CASSLKIYSRSNEKLFF
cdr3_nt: TGTGCCAGCAGTTTAAAAATCTACAGTCGGTCTAATGAAAAACTGTTTTTT

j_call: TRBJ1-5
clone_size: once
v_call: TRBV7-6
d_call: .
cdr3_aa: CASSLAGASNQPQHF
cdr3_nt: TGTGCCAGCAGCTTAGCGGGGGCCAGCAATCAGCCCCAGCATTTT

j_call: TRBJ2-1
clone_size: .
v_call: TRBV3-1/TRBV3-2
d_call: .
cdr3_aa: CARPLRPYNEQFF
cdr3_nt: TGTGCCCGACCCCTGCGCCCCTACAATGAGCAGTTCTTC

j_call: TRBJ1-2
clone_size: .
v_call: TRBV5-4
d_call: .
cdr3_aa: CASSLFGGGANYGYTF
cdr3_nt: TGTGCCAGCAGCTTGTTTGGCGGGGGTGCTAACTATGGCTACACCTTC

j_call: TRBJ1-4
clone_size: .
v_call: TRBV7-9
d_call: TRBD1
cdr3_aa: CASETGGNEKLFF
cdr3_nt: TGTGCCAGCGAGACAGGGGGGAATGAAAAACTGTTTTTT

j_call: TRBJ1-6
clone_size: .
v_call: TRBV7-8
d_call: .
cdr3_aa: CASSLEDNSPLHF
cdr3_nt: TGTGCCAGCAGCTTAGAAGATAATTCACCCCTCCACTTT

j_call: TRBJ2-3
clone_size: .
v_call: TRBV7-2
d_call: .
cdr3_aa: CASSRSAPAGIPDTQYF
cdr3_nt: TGTGCCAGCAGCCGTTCGGCACCCGCTGGGATTCCAGATACGCAGTATTTT

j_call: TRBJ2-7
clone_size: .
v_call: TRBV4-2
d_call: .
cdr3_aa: CASSQTESWGGPGEQYF
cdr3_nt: TGTGCCAGCAGCCAAACAGAGTCTTGGGGGGGGCCAGGGGAGCAGTACTTC

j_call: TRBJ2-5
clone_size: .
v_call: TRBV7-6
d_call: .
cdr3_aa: CASSLGSGYPWETQYF
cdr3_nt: TGTGCCAGCAGCTTAGGATCGGGCTACCCGTGGGAGACCCAGTACTTC

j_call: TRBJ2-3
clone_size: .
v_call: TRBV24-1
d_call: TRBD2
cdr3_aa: CATSDLGTGGGLVGDTQYF
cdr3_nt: TGTGCCACCAGTGATTTGGGAACTGGCGGGGGGCTGGTTGGAGATACGCAGTATTTT

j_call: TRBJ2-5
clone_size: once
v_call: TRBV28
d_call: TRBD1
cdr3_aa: CASSPEGTGERETQYF
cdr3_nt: TGTGCCAGCAGTCCAGAAGGGACAGGGGAAAGAGAGACCCAGTACTTC

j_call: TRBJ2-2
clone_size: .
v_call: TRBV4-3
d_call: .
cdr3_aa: CASSQTGHGGGELFF
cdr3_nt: TGCGCCAGCAGCCAGACAGGCCACGGGGGCGGGGAGCTGTTTTTT

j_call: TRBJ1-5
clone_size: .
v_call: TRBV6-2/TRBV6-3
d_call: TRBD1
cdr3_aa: CASSYYSDRGGQPQHF
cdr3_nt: TGTGCCAGCAGTTATTATTCGGACAGGGGAGGTCAGCCCCAGCATTTT

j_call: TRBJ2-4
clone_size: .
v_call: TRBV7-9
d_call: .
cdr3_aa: CASSSLQGGIQYF
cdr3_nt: TGTGCCAGCAGCTCCCTACAGGGAGGCATTCAGTACTTC

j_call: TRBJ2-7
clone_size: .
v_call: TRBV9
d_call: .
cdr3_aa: CASSVTGTSYEQYF
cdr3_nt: TGTGCCAGCAGCGTTACGGGAACCTCCTACGAGCAGTACTTC

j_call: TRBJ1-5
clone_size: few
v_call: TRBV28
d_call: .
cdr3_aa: CASSLWLGRDSNQPQHF
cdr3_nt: TGTGCCAGCAGTTTATGGTTGGGAAGGGATAGCAATCAGCCCCAGCATTTT

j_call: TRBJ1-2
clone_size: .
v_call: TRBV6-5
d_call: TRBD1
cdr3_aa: CASSYSGQGYYGYTF
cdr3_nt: TGTGCCAGCAGTTACTCCGGACAGGGTTACTATGGCTACACCTTC

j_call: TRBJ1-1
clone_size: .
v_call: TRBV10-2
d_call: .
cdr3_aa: CASSVSGVTEAFF
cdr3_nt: TGCGCCAGCAGTGTATCAGGGGTCACTGAAGCTTTCTTT

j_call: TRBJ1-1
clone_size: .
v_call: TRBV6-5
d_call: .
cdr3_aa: CASSYSHFQKNTEAFF
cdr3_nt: TGTGCCAGCAGTTACTCTCACTTCCAGAAGAACACTGAAGCTTTCTTT

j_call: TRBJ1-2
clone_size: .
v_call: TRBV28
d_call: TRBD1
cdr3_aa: CASSQTGNYGYTF
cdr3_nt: TGTGCCAGCAGCCAGACAGGGAACTATGGCTACACCTTC

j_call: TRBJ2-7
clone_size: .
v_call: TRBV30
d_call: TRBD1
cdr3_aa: CAWTRDRGHEQYF
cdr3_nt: TGTGCCTGGACACGGGACAGGGGACACGAGCAGTACTTC